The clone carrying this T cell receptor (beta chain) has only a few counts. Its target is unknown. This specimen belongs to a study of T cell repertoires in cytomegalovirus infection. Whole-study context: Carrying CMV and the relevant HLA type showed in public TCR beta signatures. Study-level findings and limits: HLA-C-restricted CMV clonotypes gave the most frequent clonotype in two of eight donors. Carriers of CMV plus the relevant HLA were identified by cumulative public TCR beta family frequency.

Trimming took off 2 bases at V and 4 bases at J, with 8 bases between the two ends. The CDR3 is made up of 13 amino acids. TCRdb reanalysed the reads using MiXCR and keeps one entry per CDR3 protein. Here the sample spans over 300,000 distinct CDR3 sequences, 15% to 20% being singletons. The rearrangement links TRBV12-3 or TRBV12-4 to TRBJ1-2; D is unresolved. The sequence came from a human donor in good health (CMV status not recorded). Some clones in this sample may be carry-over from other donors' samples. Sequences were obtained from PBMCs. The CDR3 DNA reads TGTGCCAGCAGTTTATTGGCGCGCTATGGCTACACCTTC. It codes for CASSLLARYGYTF.